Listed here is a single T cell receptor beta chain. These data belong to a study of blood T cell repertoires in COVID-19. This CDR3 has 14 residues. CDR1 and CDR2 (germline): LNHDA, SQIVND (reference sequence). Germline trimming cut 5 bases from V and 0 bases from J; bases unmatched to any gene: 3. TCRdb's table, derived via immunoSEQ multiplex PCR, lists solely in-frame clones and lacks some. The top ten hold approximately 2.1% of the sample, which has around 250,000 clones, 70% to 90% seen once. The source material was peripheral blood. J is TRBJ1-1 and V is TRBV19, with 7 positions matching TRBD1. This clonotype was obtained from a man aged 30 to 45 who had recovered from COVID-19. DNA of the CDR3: TGTGCCAGTAGTCGGGACAGTTTGAACACTGAAGCTTTCTTT. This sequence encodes CASSRDSLNTEAFF.